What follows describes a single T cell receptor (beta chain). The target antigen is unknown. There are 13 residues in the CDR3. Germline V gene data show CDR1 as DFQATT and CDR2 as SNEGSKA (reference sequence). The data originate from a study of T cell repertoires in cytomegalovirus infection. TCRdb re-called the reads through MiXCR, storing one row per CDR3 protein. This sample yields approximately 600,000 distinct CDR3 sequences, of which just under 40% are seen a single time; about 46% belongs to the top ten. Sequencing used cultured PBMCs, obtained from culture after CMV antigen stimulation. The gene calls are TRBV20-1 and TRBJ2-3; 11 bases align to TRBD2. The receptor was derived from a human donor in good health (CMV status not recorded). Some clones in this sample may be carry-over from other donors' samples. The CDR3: CRLGLAATDTQYF. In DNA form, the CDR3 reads TGCAGACTGGGACTAGCGGCCACAGATACGCAGTATTTT.